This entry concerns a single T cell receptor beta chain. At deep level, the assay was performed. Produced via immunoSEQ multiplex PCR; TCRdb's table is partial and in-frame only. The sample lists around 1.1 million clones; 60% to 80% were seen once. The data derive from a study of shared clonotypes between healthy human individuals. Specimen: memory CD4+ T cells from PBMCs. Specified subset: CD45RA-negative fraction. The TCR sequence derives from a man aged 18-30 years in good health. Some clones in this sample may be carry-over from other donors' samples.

CDR3 protein: CASRRGLTEAFF. Here the CDR3 DNA reads TGCGCCAGCAGGAGGGGGCTTACTGAAGCTTTCTTT. The rearrangement uses TRBV4-1 and TRBJ1-1; 7 bases fit TRBD1. Germline CDR1 reads MGHRA; CDR2 reads YSYEKL. Trimming removed 6 bases from V and 5 bases from J; junction bases left unmatched: 3. The CDR3 runs to 12 residues.